This is a list of T cell receptor beta chains from one sample in a study of blood T cell repertoires in COVID-19. Generated by immunoSEQ multiplex PCR, the TCRdb table keeps only in-frame clones and is missing some. The repertoire holds 300,000 to 350,000 clones, with around 91% as singletons. The specimen was peripheral blood. Source of these receptors: a woman aged 18-29 years who had recovered from COVID-19. Each CDR3 is given with its conserved first and last residue. The order of the fields is V gene, D gene, J gene, clone size, CDR3 DNA, CDR3 protein. D genes are given only for firm matches. Expanded clones are given a class, and other clones once, few, many or no size at all.

V: TRBV27; D: .; J: TRBJ1-3; size: .; DNA: TGTGCCAGCAGTTTAAGCGGTTACTCTGGAAACACCATATATTTT; CDR3: CASSLSGYSGNTIYF
V: TRBV3-1/TRBV3-2; D: .; J: TRBJ2-3; size: .; DNA: TGTGCCAGCAGCCAAGGCGGAGGAGGGATATGGACAGATACGCAGTATTTT; CDR3: CASSQGGGGIWTDTQYF
V: TRBV21-1; D: .; J: TRBJ1-2; size: .; DNA: TGTGCCAGCAGCAAAGGAAGGTGTGGCGGTGCTAACTATGGCTACACCTTC; CDR3: CASSKGRCGGANYGYTF
V: TRBV27; D: TRBD1; J: TRBJ1-3; size: .; DNA: TGTGCCAGCAGTCCCCACCGACAGGGCAGAATCTTCTCTGGAAACACCATATATTTT; CDR3: CASSPHRQGRIFSGNTIYF
V: TRBV29-1; D: .; J: TRBJ1-1; size: .; DNA: TGCAGCGTTGAAGGAGTGCGCGGGGTAGCAAACACTGAAGCTTTCTTT; CDR3: CSVEGVRGVANTEAFF
V: TRBV7-2; D: .; J: TRBJ1-4; size: .; DNA: TGTGCCAGCAGCTTAGGTAGCGAAAAACTGTTTTTT; CDR3: CASSLGSEKLFF
V: TRBV7-9; D: TRBD2; J: TRBJ2-1; size: .; DNA: TGTGCCAGCAGCCCCCCCACTAGCGGGCTTAGCTCCTACAATGAGCAGTTCTTC; CDR3: CASSPPTSGLSSYNEQFF
V: TRBV28; D: .; J: TRBJ1-6; size: once; DNA: TGTGCCAGCAGTTTGCCGGCTGGGCAGGTGTCACCCCTCCACTTT; CDR3: CASSLPAGQVSPLHF
V: TRBV6-6; D: TRBD1; J: TRBJ2-3; size: few; DNA: TGTGCCAGCAGTCTTTCGGTCCCGGGTCAGGGGGTCGCAGATACGCAGTATTTT; CDR3: CASSLSVPGQGVADTQYF
V: TRBV7-8; D: TRBD1; J: TRBJ1-5; size: .; DNA: TGTGCCAGCAGCTTAGTATGGGACAGGGAAAATCAGCCCCAGCATTTT; CDR3: CASSLVWDRENQPQHF
V: TRBV4-3; D: .; J: TRBJ1-4; size: .; DNA: TGCGCCAGCAGAGTGACAGGCACTAATGAAAAACTGTTTTTT; CDR3: CASRVTGTNEKLFF
V: TRBV29-1; D: .; J: TRBJ2-3; size: .; DNA: TGCAGCGTCAGAAAGGGGGACCCCACAGATACGCAGTATTTT; CDR3: CSVRKGDPTDTQYF
V: TRBV15; D: TRBD2; J: TRBJ2-1; size: .; DNA: TGTGCCACCAGCAGAGTTGGGACTAGCGGGAGCGGGGCAGACAATGAGCAGTTCTTC; CDR3: CATSRVGTSGSGADNEQFF
V: TRBV27; D: TRBD1; J: TRBJ2-2; size: .; DNA: TGTGCCAGCAGTGACTACCGGGACAGGGGGAGTGTCGGGGAGCTGTTTTTT; CDR3: CASSDYRDRGSVGELFF
V: TRBV11-3; D: .; J: TRBJ1-2; size: .; DNA: TGTGCCAGCAGCTTATCATCTGGGAGCAACTATGGCTACACCTTC; CDR3: CASSLSSGSNYGYTF
V: TRBV4-1; D: .; J: TRBJ2-4; size: .; DNA: TGCGCCAGCAGCCAAGATACAGGGACCTCGGCCAAAAACATTCAGTACTTC; CDR3: CASSQDTGTSAKNIQYF
V: TRBV6-5; D: TRBD2; J: TRBJ2-1; size: .; DNA: TGTGCCAGCTCCGCGGACCGGGAGGACAATGAGCAGTTCTTC; CDR3: CASSADREDNEQFF
V: TRBV7-2; D: TRBD2; J: TRBJ2-5; size: .; DNA: TGTGCCAGCAGTCCAAGGAGCGGGGGATTAGGAGAGACCCAGTACTTC; CDR3: CASSPRSGGLGETQYF
V: TRBV11-2; D: .; J: TRBJ1-2; size: .; DNA: TGTGCCAGCAGCTTCCAGAACTATGGCTACACCTTC; CDR3: CASSFQNYGYTF
V: TRBV5-6; D: TRBD1; J: TRBJ1-2; size: .; DNA: TGTGCCAGCAGCTTGGGGAGACAGGGGAGGATCACGGGCTACACCTTC; CDR3: CASSLGRQGRITGYTF
V: TRBV3-1/TRBV3-2; D: .; J: TRBJ1-1; size: .; DNA: TGTGCCAGCAGCCAATTCCAGGGTATCGGAGCTTTCTTT; CDR3: CASSQFQGIGAFF
V: TRBV12-3/TRBV12-4; D: .; J: TRBJ2-5; size: .; DNA: TGTGCCAGCACTTCAGGGGTCCGGGAGACCCAGTACTTC; CDR3: CASTSGVRETQYF
V: TRBV14; D: .; J: TRBJ1-2; size: many; DNA: TGTGCCAGCAGCCAAGAGGGCTCCGTGGGCTATGGCTACACCTTC; CDR3: CASSQEGSVGYGYTF
V: TRBV10-3; D: .; J: TRBJ2-5; size: .; DNA: TGTGCCATCAGCCAGGGATACCAAGAGACCCAGTACTTC; CDR3: CAISQGYQETQYF
V: TRBV27; D: .; J: TRBJ1-6; size: .; DNA: TGTGCCAGCAGTTTTTCACAGATTAATTCACCCCTCCACTTT; CDR3: CASSFSQINSPLHF
V: TRBV2; D: TRBD2; J: TRBJ2-2; size: .; DNA: TGTGCCAGCAGTGTGGTGGCCGGGAGGGTTACCGGGGAGCTGTTTTTT; CDR3: CASSVVAGRVTGELFF
V: TRBV20-1; D: .; J: TRBJ2-2; size: .; DNA: TGCAGTGCTAGTCTAAGAGCCGGGGAGCTGTTTTTT; CDR3: CSASLRAGELFF
V: TRBV19; D: .; J: TRBJ2-2; size: .; DNA: TGTGCCAGTAGTAAGACTAGGGCTGGCACCGGGGAGCTGTTTTTT; CDR3: CASSKTRAGTGELFF
V: TRBV7-9; D: .; J: TRBJ1-2; size: .; DNA: TGTGCCAGCAGCCCGGGCGGGGTTGATGGCTACACCTTC; CDR3: CASSPGGVDGYTF
V: TRBV19; D: .; J: TRBJ2-3; size: once; DNA: TGTGCCAGTAGTATTTTTGAGTTCGATACGCAGTATTTT; CDR3: CASSIFEFDTQYF
V: TRBV15; D: .; J: TRBJ1-6; size: .; DNA: TGTGCCACCAGCCCCGGGACAAAATATAATTCACCCCTCCACTTT; CDR3: CATSPGTKYNSPLHF
V: TRBV7-6; D: TRBD1; J: TRBJ1-3; size: once; DNA: TGTGCCAGCAGCTTAGGAACAGGGGGCTCTGGAAACACCATATATTTT; CDR3: CASSLGTGGSGNTIYF
V: TRBV5-1; D: .; J: TRBJ1-2; size: once; DNA: TGCGCCAGCAGCCATGAGAGCTATGGCTACACCTTC; CDR3: CASSHESYGYTF
V: TRBV6-5; D: TRBD1; J: TRBJ1-2; size: .; DNA: TGTGCCAGCAGTTACCGGGACAGGGGGGAGAAAGGCTACACCTTC; CDR3: CASSYRDRGEKGYTF
V: TRBV7-2; D: TRBD2; J: TRBJ2-3; size: .; DNA: TGTGCCAGCAGCTTAGGTCTAGCGGGAGGCACAGATACGCAGTATTTT; CDR3: CASSLGLAGGTDTQYF
V: TRBV11-2; D: TRBD1; J: TRBJ1-1; size: .; DNA: TGTGCCAGCAGCTTAGCACAGGGGAGGGCTTTCTTT; CDR3: CASSLAQGRAFF
V: TRBV5-4; D: TRBD1; J: TRBJ1-2; size: .; DNA: TGTGCCAGCAGCGAGGACAGGGGGCTAATCTATGGCTACACCTTC; CDR3: CASSEDRGLIYGYTF
V: TRBV5-1; D: .; J: TRBJ1-1; size: .; DNA: TGCGCCAGCAGCTTTGAGATCCTGAACACTGAAGCTTTCTTT; CDR3: CASSFEILNTEAFF
V: TRBV11-2; D: TRBD1; J: TRBJ1-2; size: once; DNA: TGTGCCAGCAGCGACCCTGGCAGGGGGCTTGATGGCTACACCTTC; CDR3: CASSDPGRGLDGYTF
V: TRBV6-4; D: TRBD1; J: TRBJ2-1; size: .; DNA: TGTGCCAGCATCCCGGACAGGGGATTTAATGAGCAGTTCTTC; CDR3: CASIPDRGFNEQFF
V: TRBV6-2/TRBV6-3; D: TRBD1; J: TRBJ2-2; size: .; DNA: TGTGCCAGCAGTCCCGGGACAGTTAACACCGGGGAGCTGTTTTTT; CDR3: CASSPGTVNTGELFF
V: TRBV5-1; D: TRBD1; J: TRBJ1-5; size: .; DNA: TGCGCCAGCAGCTTAGGACAGGGGCCAAATCAGCCCCAGCATTTT; CDR3: CASSLGQGPNQPQHF
V: TRBV11-2; D: .; J: TRBJ2-2; size: .; DNA: TGTGCCAGCAGCTTAGATCAAGGGGCGGTGTTTTTT; CDR3: CASSLDQGAVFF
V: TRBV5-1; D: .; J: TRBJ1-2; size: .; DNA: TGCGCCAGCAGCTTCTGGGGAGGTGAGGACGGCTACACCTTC; CDR3: CASSFWGGEDGYTF
V: TRBV5-6; D: .; J: TRBJ1-2; size: once; DNA: TGTGCCAGCAGCTTGATTTCGGGGGGATATGGCTACACCTTC; CDR3: CASSLISGGYGYTF
V: TRBV6-2/TRBV6-3; D: .; J: TRBJ2-2; size: .; DNA: TGTGCCAGCAGTTACGCGCGGTGGAGCGGGGAGCTGTTTTTT; CDR3: CASSYARWSGELFF
V: TRBV7-2; D: TRBD1; J: TRBJ1-1; size: .; DNA: TGTGCCAGCAGCTCATACAGGGGGGAAACTGAAGCTTTCTTT; CDR3: CASSSYRGETEAFF
V: TRBV18; D: .; J: TRBJ1-4; size: few; DNA: TGTGCCAGCGGGGCCAGGTCAAATGAAAAACTGTTTTTT; CDR3: CASGARSNEKLFF
V: TRBV18; D: .; J: TRBJ1-4; size: .; DNA: TGTGCCAGCTCACCCCCGACAGAATCTGAAAAACTGTTTTTT; CDR3: CASSPPTESEKLFF
V: TRBV6-6; D: .; J: TRBJ1-2; size: .; DNA: TGTGCCAGCAGTTACGAGGGGACATACTATGGCTACACCTTC; CDR3: CASSYEGTYYGYTF
V: TRBV11-3; D: TRBD2; J: TRBJ2-1; size: .; DNA: TGTGCCAGCAGCTTAGTTGGGGCTAGCGGGAGGGCTAGCGCCTACAATGAGCAGTTCTTC; CDR3: CASSLVGASGRASAYNEQFF
V: TRBV11-2; D: TRBD1; J: TRBJ1-2; size: .; DNA: TGTGCCAGCAGCTTAACAGGGGGCCCTGGCTACACCTTC; CDR3: CASSLTGGPGYTF
V: TRBV5-1; D: .; J: TRBJ2-3; size: once; DNA: TGCGCCAGCAGCTTGGAGCCCCCCACAGATACGCAGTATTTT; CDR3: CASSLEPPTDTQYF
V: TRBV27; D: TRBD2; J: TRBJ2-1; size: .; DNA: TGTGCCAGCAGTTCCGGGGCTAGCGGGAGTAATGAGCAGTTCTTC; CDR3: CASSSGASGSNEQFF
V: TRBV10-3; D: .; J: TRBJ1-2; size: .; DNA: TGTGCCATCAGTGAGTCGACAGGTGGGCTGAACCTAGGGGGCTACACCTTC; CDR3: CAISESTGGLNLGGYTF
V: TRBV27; D: .; J: TRBJ1-5; size: .; DNA: TGTGCCAGCAGTCCCAAACCCCACGCGAGCTACCATCAGCCCCAGCATTTT; CDR3: CASSPKPHASYHQPQHF
V: TRBV5-1; D: .; J: TRBJ1-5; size: .; DNA: TGCGCCAGCAGCACAGGTCTCAATCAGCCCCAGCATTTT; CDR3: CASSTGLNQPQHF
V: TRBV4-3; D: TRBD2; J: TRBJ2-3; size: .; DNA: TGCGCCAGCAGCCAAGACACTAGCGGGTTCACAGATACGCAGTATTTT; CDR3: CASSQDTSGFTDTQYF